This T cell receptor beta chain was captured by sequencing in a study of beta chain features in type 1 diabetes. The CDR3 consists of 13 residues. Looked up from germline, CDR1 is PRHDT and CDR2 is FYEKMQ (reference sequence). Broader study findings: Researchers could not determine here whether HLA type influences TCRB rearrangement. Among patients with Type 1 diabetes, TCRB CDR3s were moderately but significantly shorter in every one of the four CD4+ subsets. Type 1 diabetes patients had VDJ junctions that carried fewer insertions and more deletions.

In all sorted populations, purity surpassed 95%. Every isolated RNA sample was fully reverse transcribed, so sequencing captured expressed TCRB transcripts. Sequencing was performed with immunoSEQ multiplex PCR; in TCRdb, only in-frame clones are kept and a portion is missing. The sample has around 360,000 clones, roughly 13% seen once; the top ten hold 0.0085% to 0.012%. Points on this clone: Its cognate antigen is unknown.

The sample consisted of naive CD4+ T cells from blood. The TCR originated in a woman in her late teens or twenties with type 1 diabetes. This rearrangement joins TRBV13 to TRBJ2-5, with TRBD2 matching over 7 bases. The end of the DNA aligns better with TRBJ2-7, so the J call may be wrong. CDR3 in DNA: TGTGCCAGCAGCGCCCGGGGGGCCTACGAGCAGTACTTC. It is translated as CASSARGAYEQYF.